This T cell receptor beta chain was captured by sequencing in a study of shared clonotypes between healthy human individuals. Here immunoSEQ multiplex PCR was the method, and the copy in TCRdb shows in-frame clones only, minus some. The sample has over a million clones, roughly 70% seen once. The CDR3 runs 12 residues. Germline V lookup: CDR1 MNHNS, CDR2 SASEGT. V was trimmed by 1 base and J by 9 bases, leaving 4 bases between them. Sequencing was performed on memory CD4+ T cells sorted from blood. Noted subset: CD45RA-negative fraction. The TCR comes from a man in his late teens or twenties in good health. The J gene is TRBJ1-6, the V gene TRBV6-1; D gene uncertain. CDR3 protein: CASSEGRSPLHF. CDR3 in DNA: TGTGCCAGCAGTGAAGGGCGTTCACCCCTCCACTTT.